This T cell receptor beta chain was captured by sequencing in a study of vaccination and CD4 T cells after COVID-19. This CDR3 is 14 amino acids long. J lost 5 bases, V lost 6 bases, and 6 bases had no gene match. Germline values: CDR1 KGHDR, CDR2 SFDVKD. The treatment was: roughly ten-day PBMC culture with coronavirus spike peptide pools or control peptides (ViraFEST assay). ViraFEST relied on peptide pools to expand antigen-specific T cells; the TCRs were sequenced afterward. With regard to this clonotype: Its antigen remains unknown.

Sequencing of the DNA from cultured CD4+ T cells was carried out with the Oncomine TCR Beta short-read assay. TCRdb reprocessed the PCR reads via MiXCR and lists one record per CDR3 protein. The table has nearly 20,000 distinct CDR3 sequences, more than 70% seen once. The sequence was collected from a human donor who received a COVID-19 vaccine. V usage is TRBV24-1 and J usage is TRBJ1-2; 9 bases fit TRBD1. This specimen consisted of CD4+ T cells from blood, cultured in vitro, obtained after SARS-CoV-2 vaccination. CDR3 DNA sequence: TGTGCCACCAGTTCCACAGGGGGCTGGTATGGCTACACCTTC. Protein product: CATSSTGGWYGYTF.